Following are 4 T cell receptor beta chains from one sample sequenced in a study of blood T cell repertoires in COVID-19. Generated by immunoSEQ multiplex PCR, the TCRdb table keeps only in-frame clones and is missing some. The data show around 260,000 clones, 70% to 90% seen once. Sample: peripheral blood. Receptors originate from a woman in her twenties or thirties with active or convalescent COVID-19.

The chain has TRBV6-5 and TRBJ2-5; 8 nucleotides match TRBD1. The ends lost 6 bases at V and 3 bases at J; junction bases unmatched: 3. Germline CDR1 is MNHEY and CDR2 is SVGAGI. This CDR3 has 13 amino acids. The CDR3 region has the DNA TGTGCCAGCAGCGGACAGGGAGAAGAGACCCAGTACTTC. This gives the protein CASSGQGEETQYF.

CDR3 protein: CASSMGGLSTGELFF. CDR3 in DNA: TGTGCCAGTAGTATGGGGGGGCTTAGCACCGGGGAGCTGTTTTTT. This chain connects TRBV19 to TRBJ2-2; a possible D gene is TRBD2 (7 bases). The germline V gene encodes CDR1 LNHDA and CDR2 SQIVND (reference sequence). V was pared by 3 bases and J by 4 bases, with 12 bases between. This CDR3 comprises 15 residues.

This chain uses TRBV14 with TRBJ2-1; D may be TRBD1 (5 bases). Trimming took off 0 bases at V and 3 bases at J, with 15 bases between the two ends. This CDR3 is built from 17 residues. CDR1 is SGHDN, CDR2 FVKESK, per germline. CDR3 DNA: TGTGCCAGCAGCCAAGATTGGTCCAGGGCAGGCTACAATGAGCAGTTCTTC. It encodes CASSQDWSRAGYNEQFF.

V and J are TRBV7-9 and TRBJ1-1; 7 nucleotides match TRBD1. V lost 2 bases to trimming and J lost 0 bases; unmatched junction nucleotides: 12. This CDR3 region has 18 residues. Germline V CDR1 and CDR2: SEHNR, FQNEAQ (reference sequence). The CDR3 coding sequence is TGTGCCAGCAGCTTAAAATGGGGGGACAGCCGATTGAACACTGAAGCTTTCTTT. Protein sequence: CASSLKWGDSRLNTEAFF.